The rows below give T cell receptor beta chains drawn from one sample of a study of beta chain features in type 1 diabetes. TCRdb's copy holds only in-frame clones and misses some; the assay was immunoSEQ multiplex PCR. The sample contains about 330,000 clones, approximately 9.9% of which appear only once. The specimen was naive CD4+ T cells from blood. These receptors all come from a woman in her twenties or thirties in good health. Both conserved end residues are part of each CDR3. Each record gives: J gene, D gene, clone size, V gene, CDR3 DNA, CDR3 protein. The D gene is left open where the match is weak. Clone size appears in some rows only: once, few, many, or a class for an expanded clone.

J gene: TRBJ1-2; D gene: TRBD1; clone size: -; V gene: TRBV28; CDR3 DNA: TGTGCCAGCAGTACCTCAGACAGGGTGGTGGGTGGCTACACCTTC; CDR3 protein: CASSTSDRVVGGYTF
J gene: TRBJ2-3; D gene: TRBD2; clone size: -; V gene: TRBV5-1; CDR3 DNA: TGCGCCAGCAGCTTGGATTTAGCGGGAGGGGGCACAGATACGCAGTATTTT; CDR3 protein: CASSLDLAGGGTDTQYF
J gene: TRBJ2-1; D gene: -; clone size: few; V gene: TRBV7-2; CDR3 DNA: TGTGCCAGCGGTGTTGTCGCGGACTCCTACAATGAGCAGTTCTTC; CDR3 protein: CASGVVADSYNEQFF
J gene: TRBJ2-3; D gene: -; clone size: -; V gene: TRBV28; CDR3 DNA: TGTGCCAGCAGTTTCTTTTCCGGCACAGATACGCAGTATTTT; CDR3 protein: CASSFFSGTDTQYF
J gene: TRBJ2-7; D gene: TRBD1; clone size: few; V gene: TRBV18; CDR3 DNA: TGTGCCAGCACAACTCAGGGGGCTACGGACGAGCAGTACTTC; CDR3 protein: CASTTQGATDEQYF
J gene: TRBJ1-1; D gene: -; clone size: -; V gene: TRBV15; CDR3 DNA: TGTGCCACCAGCAGAGATTGGGGGGGGAACACTGAAGCTTTCTTT; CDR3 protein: CATSRDWGGNTEAFF
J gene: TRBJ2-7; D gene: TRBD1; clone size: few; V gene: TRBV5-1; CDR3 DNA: TGCGCCAGCAGCTTGTCCCGGGACAGGGTGACCTACGAGCAGTACTTC; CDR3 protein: CASSLSRDRVTYEQYF
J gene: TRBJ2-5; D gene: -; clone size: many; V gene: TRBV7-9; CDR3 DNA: TGTGCCAGCAGGTTGAGCGGAGGTGGGGAGACCCAGTACTTC; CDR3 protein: CASRLSGGGETQYF
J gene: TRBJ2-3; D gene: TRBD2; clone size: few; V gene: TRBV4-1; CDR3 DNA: TGCGCCAGCAGCCAACGGACTAGCGGGAGTTCAGTAGATACGCAGTATTTT; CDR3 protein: CASSQRTSGSSVDTQYF
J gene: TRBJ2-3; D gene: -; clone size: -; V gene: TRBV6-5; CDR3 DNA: TGTGCCAGCAGTACGACAGCAGATACGCAGTATTTT; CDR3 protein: CASSTTADTQYF
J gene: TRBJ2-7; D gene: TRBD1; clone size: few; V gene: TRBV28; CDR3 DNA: TGTGCCAGCAGGCCCGGGACAGTGCCCTACGAGCAGTACTTC; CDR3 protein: CASRPGTVPYEQYF
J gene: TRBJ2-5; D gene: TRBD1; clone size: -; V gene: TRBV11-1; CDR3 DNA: TGTGCCAGCAGCTATAATGGACAGGGAGCAAAAGAGACCCAGTACTTC; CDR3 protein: CASSYNGQGAKETQYF
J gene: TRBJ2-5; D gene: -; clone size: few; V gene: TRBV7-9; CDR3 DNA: TGTGCCAGCAGCTTTGGCAGCCAAGAGACCCAGTACTTC; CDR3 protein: CASSFGSQETQYF
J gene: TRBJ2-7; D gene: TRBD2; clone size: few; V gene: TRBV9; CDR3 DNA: TGTGCCAGCAGCCCTCGGACTAGCGGGAGCAACGAGCAGTACTTC; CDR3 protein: CASSPRTSGSNEQYF
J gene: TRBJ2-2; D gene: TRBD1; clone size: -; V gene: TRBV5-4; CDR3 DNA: TGTGCCAGCAGCTTCCCCGGGACAGCGAACACCGGGGAGCTGTTTTTT; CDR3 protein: CASSFPGTANTGELFF
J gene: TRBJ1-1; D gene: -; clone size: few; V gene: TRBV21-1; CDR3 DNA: TGTGCCAGCAGCAATAATGGGGACTATAACACTGAAGCTTTCTTT; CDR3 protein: CASSNNGDYNTEAFF
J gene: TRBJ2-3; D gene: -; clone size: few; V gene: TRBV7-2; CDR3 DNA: TGTGCCAGCAGCGATCATCGGGGTACGCAGTATTTT; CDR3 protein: CASSDHRGTQYF
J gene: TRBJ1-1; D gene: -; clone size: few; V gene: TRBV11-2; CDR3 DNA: TGTGCCAGCAGCCAAACAGGGAACACTGAAGCTTTCTTT; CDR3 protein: CASSQTGNTEAFF
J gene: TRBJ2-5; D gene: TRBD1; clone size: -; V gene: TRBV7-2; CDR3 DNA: TGTGCCAGCAGCTTGGGGGTGGGACAGAGCCAAGAGACCCAGTACTTC; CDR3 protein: CASSLGVGQSQETQYF
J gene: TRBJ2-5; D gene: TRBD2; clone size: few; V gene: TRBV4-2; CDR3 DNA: TGTGCCAGCAGCCAAGATCGGCCTAGCGGGACTGGGACCCAGTACTTC; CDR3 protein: CASSQDRPSGTGTQYF
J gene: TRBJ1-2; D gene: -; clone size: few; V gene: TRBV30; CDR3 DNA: TGTGCCTGGACCGTTGGGGGCGCAGGACGCCGCTACACCTTC; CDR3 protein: CAWTVGGAGRRYTF
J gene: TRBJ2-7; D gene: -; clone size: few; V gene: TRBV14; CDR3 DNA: TGTGCCAGCAGCCAAGGGCCGTCTAGAAATCGGGAGCAGTACTTC; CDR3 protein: CASSQGPSRNREQYF
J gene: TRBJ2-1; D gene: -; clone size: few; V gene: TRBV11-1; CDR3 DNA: TGTGCCAGCAGCTTTCAAAACAATGAGCAGTTCTTC; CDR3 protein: CASSFQNNEQFF
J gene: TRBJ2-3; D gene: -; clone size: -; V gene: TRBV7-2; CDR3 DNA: TGTGCCAGCGTCCCCAGGCGAACAGATACGCAGTATTTT; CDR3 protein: CASVPRRTDTQYF
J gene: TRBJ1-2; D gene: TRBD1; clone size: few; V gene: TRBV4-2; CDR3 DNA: TGTGCCAGCAGCCAAGAGGGACAGGGATATGGCTACACCTTC; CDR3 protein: CASSQEGQGYGYTF
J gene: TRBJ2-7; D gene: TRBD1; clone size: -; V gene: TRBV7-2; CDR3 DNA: TGTGCCAGCAGCTTATACACGTTTCGGGACAGGGGTTTTTCCTACGAGCAGTACTTC; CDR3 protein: CASSLYTFRDRGFSYEQYF
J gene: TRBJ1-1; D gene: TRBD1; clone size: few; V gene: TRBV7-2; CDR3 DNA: TGTGCCAGCAGCTCGAGACAGGGGACGAACACTGAAGCTTTCTTT; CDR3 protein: CASSSRQGTNTEAFF